This T cell receptor (beta chain) was recorded in a study of CD8 T cells in ankylosing spondylitis. TCRdb re-derived calls from the 5' RACE reads in MiXCR, one entry per CDR3 protein. The sample lists about 310,000 distinct CDR3 sequences; roughly 20% were seen once. The CDR3 consists of 16 residues. Per germline, CDR1 SGHTA and CDR2 FQGNSA. The junction had 19 bases not matched to a gene; V was cut back by 7 bases and J by 8 bases. The sample taken for sequencing was blood, either unsorted or a sorted T cell fraction (not recorded which). The source is a female donor with ankylosing spondylitis or in good health (not recorded which). The rearrangement uses TRBV7-2 and TRBJ1-2, with TRBD1 identical over 7 bases. The CDR3 region is CASTLPGRQFRGGYTF. Here the CDR3 DNA reads TGTGCCAGCACCCTCCCCGGGCGACAGTTCAGGGGGGGCTACACCTTC.